This is a list of T cell receptor beta chains from one sample in a study of blood T cell repertoires in COVID-19. Generated by immunoSEQ multiplex PCR, the TCRdb table keeps only in-frame clones and is missing some. The sample records over 60,000 clones, more than 90% being singletons. The sequencing sample was made of peripheral blood. The receptors were sampled from a woman of 80 years or more with active or convalescent COVID-19. Each CDR3 is given with its conserved first and last residue. Fields, in order: J gene, clone size, D gene, V gene, CDR3 DNA, CDR3 protein. D genes are given only for firm matches. Not every row has a clone size; where given, it reads once, few, many or a size class.

J: TRBJ2-5; size: .; D: TRBD1; V: TRBV4-3; DNA: TGCGCCAGCAGCCCGAACCCGGGACAGGGGTTGATTGAGACCCAGTACTTC; CDR3: CASSPNPGQGLIETQYF
J: TRBJ1-6; size: .; D: .; V: TRBV6-5; DNA: TGTGCCAGCAGTAACGCGAGTCCCTATAATTCACCCCTCCACTTT; CDR3: CASSNASPYNSPLHF
J: TRBJ1-2; size: .; D: TRBD1; V: TRBV7-2; DNA: TGTGCCAGCAGCTTAGGGACAGGGGCCTATGGCTACACCTTC; CDR3: CASSLGTGAYGYTF
J: TRBJ1-1; size: .; D: .; V: TRBV2; DNA: TGTGCCAGCAGGAGCAGGGCCGCCACTGAAGCTTTCTTT; CDR3: CASRSRAATEAFF
J: TRBJ1-2; size: .; D: TRBD1; V: TRBV30; DNA: TGTGCCTGGAGGAATACAGGGGTTGACTATGGCTACACCTTC; CDR3: CAWRNTGVDYGYTF
J: TRBJ1-2; size: .; D: TRBD1; V: TRBV6-5; DNA: TGTGCCAGCAGACTACCCGGGACAGGGGGTGGCTACACCTTC; CDR3: CASRLPGTGGGYTF
J: TRBJ1-1; size: .; D: .; V: TRBV4-3; DNA: TGCGCCAGCAGCCAAGGAGCGGGGAGGACTGAAGCTTTCTTT; CDR3: CASSQGAGRTEAFF
J: TRBJ1-1; size: .; D: .; V: TRBV13; DNA: TGTGCCAGCAGCTCCCTCGACAGGCTACGACCAAACACTGAAGCTTTCTTT; CDR3: CASSSLDRLRPNTEAFF
J: TRBJ2-3; size: .; D: TRBD2; V: TRBV28; DNA: TGTGCCAGCAGCGAGCGGGGCGGCGTAGATACGCAGTATTTT; CDR3: CASSERGGVDTQYF
J: TRBJ1-1; size: .; D: .; V: TRBV7-2; DNA: TGTGCCAGCAGCTTCGCCGGGAACACTGAAGCTTTCTTT; CDR3: CASSFAGNTEAFF
J: TRBJ2-5; size: .; D: TRBD2; V: TRBV5-5; DNA: TGTGCCAGCAGCATAAGGACTAGCGGGGGGGCAGGAGAGACCCAGTACTTC; CDR3: CASSIRTSGGAGETQYF
J: TRBJ1-2; size: .; D: .; V: TRBV5-1; DNA: TGCGCCAGCAGCCCGACAGTTTCCTATGGCTACACCTTC; CDR3: CASSPTVSYGYTF
J: TRBJ2-7; size: .; D: TRBD1; V: TRBV5-1; DNA: TGCGCCAGCAGCGGACCGGGACAGACCTACGAGCAGTACTTC; CDR3: CASSGPGQTYEQYF
J: TRBJ2-2; size: once; D: TRBD1; V: TRBV7-2; DNA: TGTGCCAGCAGCTCTAGTCAGGGGGTGAACACCGGGGAGCTGTTTTTT; CDR3: CASSSSQGVNTGELFF
J: TRBJ1-1; size: .; D: .; V: TRBV7-9; DNA: TGTGCCAGCAGCACCGGGGGAAGAGGAAATGAAGCTTTCTTT; CDR3: CASSTGGRGNEAFF
J: TRBJ2-3; size: .; D: TRBD1; V: TRBV24-1; DNA: TGTGCCACCAGTGACACAGGGGCAGGCACAGATACGCAGTATTTT; CDR3: CATSDTGAGTDTQYF
J: TRBJ2-5; size: once; D: TRBD2; V: TRBV7-2; DNA: TGTGCCAGCAGCCTGGGACTAGCGGGGGGGCCTGGAGAGACCCAGTACTTC; CDR3: CASSLGLAGGPGETQYF
J: TRBJ2-4; size: .; D: TRBD1; V: TRBV6-2/TRBV6-3; DNA: TGTGCCAGCAGTTCCAATCGACAGGGGTCGCGGAACATTCAGTACTTC; CDR3: CASSSNRQGSRNIQYF
J: TRBJ1-1; size: .; D: TRBD1; V: TRBV28; DNA: TGTGCCAGCAGCCCCCCCGGGACAGGGCCTCTGAACACTGAAGCTTTCTTT; CDR3: CASSPPGTGPLNTEAFF
J: TRBJ1-2; size: .; D: .; V: TRBV29-1; DNA: TGCAGCGTTGTATCGGTGGGCTACACCTTC; CDR3: CSVVSVGYTF
J: TRBJ1-1; size: .; D: .; V: TRBV28; DNA: TGTGCCACAAGGGGGGGATATAAAGCTTTCTTT; CDR3: CATRGGYKAFF
J: TRBJ2-7; size: once; D: .; V: TRBV6-5; DNA: TGTGCCAGCAGAGGAGCGGACGGATACGAGCAGTACTTC; CDR3: CASRGADGYEQYF
J: TRBJ1-3; size: .; D: .; V: TRBV7-2; DNA: TGTGCCAGCAGCTTAGCACAGGGAAACACCATATATTTT; CDR3: CASSLAQGNTIYF
J: TRBJ2-7; size: .; D: TRBD1; V: TRBV7-9; DNA: TGTGCCAGCAGCCGGTCGGACAGGGGGTACGAGCAGTACTTC; CDR3: CASSRSDRGYEQYF
J: TRBJ2-3; size: .; D: .; V: TRBV28; DNA: TGTGCCAGCAGATTCGCTCGACAGAGCACAGATACGCAGTATTTT; CDR3: CASRFARQSTDTQYF
J: TRBJ1-5; size: .; D: TRBD1; V: TRBV4-1; DNA: TGCGCCAGCAGCCAAGTCACAGGGGGCAGCAATCAGCCCCAGCATTTT; CDR3: CASSQVTGGSNQPQHF
J: TRBJ2-7; size: .; D: .; V: TRBV19; DNA: TGTGCCAGTAGTCCGCGGGCAGGGGGGTCCTACGAGCAGTACTTC; CDR3: CASSPRAGGSYEQYF
J: TRBJ2-1; size: .; D: TRBD1; V: TRBV19; DNA: TGTGCCAGTAGTTCCACAGGGGGCTCCTACAATGAGCAGTTCTTC; CDR3: CASSSTGGSYNEQFF
J: TRBJ2-7; size: .; D: .; V: TRBV5-1; DNA: TGCGCCAGCAGCCCCGTAGGAGGGCCCTCCTACGAGCAGTACTTC; CDR3: CASSPVGGPSYEQYF
J: TRBJ2-7; size: .; D: TRBD1; V: TRBV4-2; DNA: TGTGCCAGCAGCCAACGGCAGGGGGTCTACGAGCAGTACTTC; CDR3: CASSQRQGVYEQYF
J: TRBJ2-7; size: .; D: TRBD2; V: TRBV27; DNA: TGTGCCAGCAGCAGGACTAGCGGGCCCCTCTACGAGCAGTACTTC; CDR3: CASSRTSGPLYEQYF
J: TRBJ2-5; size: .; D: .; V: TRBV14; DNA: TGTGCCAGCAGCCACGGGGAGACCCAGTACTTC; CDR3: CASSHGETQYF
J: TRBJ2-1; size: .; D: .; V: TRBV4-3; DNA: TGCGCCAGCAGCCCCCGACCCGCGGCTCTTCTCAACAATGAGCAGTTCTTC; CDR3: CASSPRPAALLNNEQFF
J: TRBJ2-7; size: .; D: .; V: TRBV4-2; DNA: TGTGCCAGCAGCCGGCACGAGCAGTACTTC; CDR3: CASSRHEQYF
J: TRBJ1-1; size: .; D: .; V: TRBV12-2; DNA: TGTGCAAGTCGCTTAAGTCAGAGGGATCTTCAGACTGAAGCTTTCTTT; CDR3: CASRLSQRDLQTEAFF
J: TRBJ1-3; size: .; D: .; V: TRBV25-1; DNA: TGTGCCAGCAGTGAGACTGGGTCTGGAAACACCATATATTTT; CDR3: CASSETGSGNTIYF
J: TRBJ1-4; size: .; D: .; V: TRBV6-2/TRBV6-3; DNA: TGTGCCAGCAGTTATCATGGACTGCTGTTTTTT; CDR3: CASSYHGLLFF
J: TRBJ1-5; size: .; D: TRBD1; V: TRBV30; DNA: TGTGCCTGGAGTGTACGCGGGACAGGGGGACAGCCCCAGCATTTT; CDR3: CAWSVRGTGGQPQHF
J: TRBJ2-1; size: .; D: .; V: TRBV6-5; DNA: TGTGCCAGCAGTTACGGGGGCTCTAATGAGCAGTTCTTC; CDR3: CASSYGGSNEQFF
J: TRBJ2-3; size: .; D: TRBD2; V: TRBV9; DNA: TGTGCCAGCAGCAGGGGGACTAGCGGGGGATCAGATACGCAGTATTTT; CDR3: CASSRGTSGGSDTQYF
J: TRBJ1-6; size: .; D: TRBD1; V: TRBV5-4; DNA: TGTGCCAGCAGCGGACAGGATTCACCCCTCCACTTT; CDR3: CASSGQDSPLHF
J: TRBJ1-2; size: .; D: .; V: TRBV28; DNA: TGTGCCAGCACCAGGACAGTATATGGCTACACCTTC; CDR3: CASTRTVYGYTF
J: TRBJ1-1; size: .; D: TRBD1; V: TRBV6-6; DNA: TGTGCCAGCAGTATAACAGGGGGCACTGAAGCTTTCTTT; CDR3: CASSITGGTEAFF
J: TRBJ1-4; size: once; D: TRBD1; V: TRBV24-1; DNA: TGTGCCACCAGTGCCCGGGACAGTGTTAATGAAAAACTGTTTTTT; CDR3: CATSARDSVNEKLFF
J: TRBJ1-3; size: .; D: .; V: TRBV28; DNA: TGTGCCAGCGACAGCTCTGGAAACACCATATATTTT; CDR3: CASDSSGNTIYF
J: TRBJ1-2; size: .; D: .; V: TRBV27; DNA: TGTGCCAGCACCTTGTATCCGGGGAGCGGCTACACCTTC; CDR3: CASTLYPGSGYTF
J: TRBJ1-2; size: .; D: TRBD1; V: TRBV7-9; DNA: TGTGCCAGCAGCGTCCCCGGGACAGGGAAGAATGGCTACACCTTC; CDR3: CASSVPGTGKNGYTF
J: TRBJ2-3; size: .; D: TRBD1; V: TRBV30; DNA: TGTGCCTGGAGACGGGACAGGGGTATTACGCAGTATTTT; CDR3: CAWRRDRGITQYF
J: TRBJ2-1; size: once; D: TRBD2; V: TRBV7-2; DNA: TGTGCCAGCAGCTTAGAACGCCAGCGGGGGGGCCGCAATGAGCAGTTCTTC; CDR3: CASSLERQRGGRNEQFF